Shown below are 31 T cell receptor beta chains from a single sample sequenced in a study of T cell changes during pregnancy in multiple sclerosis (dated by TCRdb to between 2018 and 2020). Receptors were amplified or captured by the immunoSEQ multiplex PCR assay. In its TCRdb copy, this immuneACCESS table keeps in-frame sequences only and misses some clones. Where compared with another copy, unresolved V genes explain less than half of these, and the others have no known cause. This sample holds under 30,000 clones; roughly 91% were observed only once. The ten largest clones add up to less than 0.55% of the sample. Sequenced material: CD4+ T cells from peripheral blood mononuclear cells, taken after pregnancy. These receptors were collected from a female donor with multiple sclerosis, enrolled in a pregnancy study.

V and J are TRBV29-1 and TRBJ1-5; the D gene is possibly TRBD1 (6 bases). V shed 4 bases and J shed 2 bases, with 15 bases lying between them. Per the germline V gene, CDR1 is SQVTM and CDR2 is ANQGSEA. The CDR3 is 15 amino acids. The CDR3 sequence is CSVGAGAGGNQPQHF. CDR3 bases: TGCAGCGTTGGGGCGGGGGCAGGGGGCAATCAGCCCCAGCATTTT.

J is TRBJ2-2 and V is TRBV7-9; D may be TRBD1 (5 bases). Germline V lookup: CDR1 SEHNR, CDR2 FQNEAQ (reference sequence). The germline V and J ends were trimmed by 4 bases and 1 base, with 10 bases remaining between them. CDR3 size: 15 residues. The CDR3 sequence: CASSSQTGNTGELFF. The CDR3 DNA reads TGTGCCAGCAGCTCGCAAACAGGGAACACCGGGGAGCTGTTTTTT.

V usage is TRBV4-1 and J usage is TRBJ2-1, with TRBD1 matching 8 bases. Germline trimming cut 0 bases from V and 7 bases from J; bases unmatched to any gene: 8. In germline, CDR1 is MGHRA, CDR2 YSYEKL. The CDR3 has 16 amino acids. The CDR3 DNA is TGCGCCAGCAGCCAAGAGGGCGGACAGGGAAAAAATGAGCAGTTCTTC. Residues: CASSQEGGQGKNEQFF.

The rearrangement uses TRBV6-5 and TRBJ2-7, with 9 bases matching TRBD1. The CDR3 is 12 amino acids. Germline CDR1 and CDR2: MNHEY and SVGAGI. Losses at the gene ends were 10 bases for V and 5 bases for J; bases not matched to a gene: 6. The CDR3 protein is CATLGQGHEQYF. In DNA, the CDR3 is TGTGCCACCTTGGGACAGGGCCACGAGCAGTACTTC.

The rearrangement uses TRBV30 and TRBJ1-5; D might be TRBD1 (5 bases). Trimming removed 4 bases at V and 5 bases at J, with 12 bases between. Per the germline V gene, CDR1 is GTSNPN and CDR2 is SVGIG (reference sequence). CDR3 length equals 13 residues. The CDR3 DNA reads as TGTGCCTGGACTCGACAGCTAGATCAGCCCCAGCATTTT. It specifies CAWTRQLDQPQHF. Variable domain in full (rest from reference TRBV30 and TRBJ1-5): SQTIHQWPATLVQPVGSPLSLECTVEGTSNPNLYWYRQAAGRGLQLLFYSVGIGQISSEVPQNLSASRPQDRQFILSSKKLLLSDSGFYLCAWTRQLDQPQHFGDGTRLSIL.

This sequence joins TRBV6-5 and TRBJ2-1; unclear D gene. The germline V gene has CDR1 MNHEY and CDR2 SVGAGI. CDR3 length: 14 amino acids. V was cut by 2 bases and J by 4 bases, with 9 bases left in between. The DNA of the CDR3 is TGTGCCAGCAGTTACAACCCAGGTTACAATGAGCAGTTCTTC. It yields the protein CASSYNPGYNEQFF.

The chain carries TRBV10-2 and TRBJ2-7; TRBD2 matches 10 bases. Trimming removed 0 bases from V and 1 base from J; junction bases left unmatched: 0. CDR1 is WSHSY and CDR2 is SAAADI in the germline V gene. The length of the CDR3 is 15 residues. The CDR3 protein is CASSESLAGSYEQYF. For the CDR3, the DNA is TGCGCCAGCAGTGAGTCACTAGCGGGATCCTACGAGCAGTACTTC.

The rearrangement uses TRBV7-6 and TRBJ1-3, with D maybe TRBD1 (6 bases). The germline gives CDR1 SGHVS, CDR2 FNYEAQ. V was shortened by 0 bases and J by 5 bases, with 11 bases between the two germline ends. CDR3 length: 15 residues. This CDR3 reads CASSLATRDRNTIYF. CDR3 coding DNA: TGTGCCAGCAGCTTAGCGACCCGGGACAGAAACACCATATATTTT. Full variable domain (outside the CDR3, taken from reference TRBV7-6 and TRBJ1-3): GAGVSQSPRYKVTKRGQDVALRCDPISGHVSLYWYRQALGQGPEFLTYFNYEAQQDKSGLPNDRFSAERPEGSISTLTIQRTEQRDSAMYRCASSLATRDRNTIYFGEGSWLTVV.

The gene calls are TRBV30 and TRBJ2-7; D is unresolved. The CDR3 is 11 amino acids. V gave up 0 bases and J gave up 4 bases, with 4 bases separating them. The germline V gene encodes CDR1 GTSNPN and CDR2 SVGIG (reference sequence). The CDR3 DNA follows: TGTGCCTGGAGTGTGAGGTACGAGCAGTACTTC. Its translation is CAWSVRYEQYF. The whole variable domain, remainder taken from reference TRBV30 and TRBJ2-7, is SQTIHQWPATLVQPVGSPLSLECTVEGTSNPNLYWYRQAAGRGLQLLFYSVGIGQISSEVPQNLSASRPQDRQFILSSKKLLLSDSGFYLCAWSVRYEQYFGPGTRLTVT.

This clone was recorded only once. V gene TRBV9 combines with J gene TRBJ2-3; TRBD1 aligns across 7 bases. V was pared by 3 bases and J by 0 bases, with 4 bases of the junction left unmatched. The CDR3 extends over 15 amino acids. CDR1 and CDR2 from the germline V gene are SGDLS and YYNGEE. CDR3: CASSATGESTDTQYF. The CDR3 DNA reads TGTGCCAGCAGCGCTACAGGGGAAAGCACAGATACGCAGTATTTT.

The chain employs TRBV7-2 and TRBJ1-2; D is undetermined. CDR1 is SGHTA, CDR2 FQGNSA, per germline. V lost 5 bases and J 4 bases, leaving 17 bases between the germline ends. The CDR3 is 15 amino acids. The CDR3 DNA reads as TGTGCCAGCAGCCCGGACTTCGGTGGCGGCTATGGCTACACCTTC. This sequence encodes CASSPDFGGGYGYTF.

This clone was recorded once. The J gene is TRBJ1-5, the V gene TRBV2; D is perhaps TRBD1 (5 bases). This CDR3 has 16 residues. The germline CDR1 and CDR2 sequences are SNHLY and FYNNEI. Trimming removed 9 bases at V and 7 bases at J, with 25 bases between. CDR3: CASTGGEKGSGQPQHF. The CDR3, as DNA: TGTGCCAGTACGGGAGGGGAGAAGGGGTCGGGGCAGCCCCAGCATTTT.

This chain connects TRBV5-6 to TRBJ2-5; TRBD2 might be the D (5 bases). This CDR3 has 14 amino acids. Germline loops: CDR1 SGHDT, CDR2 YYEEEE. The V gene lost 2 bases and the J gene lost 5 bases, with 13 bases spanning the gap. The CDR3 DNA is TGTGCCAGCAGCTTTCAACTCTCGGGGGAGACCCAGTACTTC. Its protein product is CASSFQLSGETQYF.

This clone was observed a single time. CDR3 in DNA: TGCGCCAGCAGTAATACAGGGGACTTAGCCAAAAACATTCAGTACTTC. It translates to CASSNTGDLAKNIQYF. The chain recombines TRBV10-2 with TRBJ2-4; a weak D match, TRBD1 (7 bases). V lost 5 bases and J lost 0, with 14 bases in between. The CDR3 runs to 16 residues. Germline V gives CDR1 WSHSY, CDR2 SAAADI.

The chain recombines TRBV6-1 with TRBJ2-7; D is perhaps TRBD1 (6 bases). Trimming cost V 6 bases and J 3 bases, with 15 bases left between them. This CDR3 region has 14 residues. Germline CDR1 and CDR2: MNHNS and SASEGT. CDR3 in amino acids: CASSMTGVLYEQYF. Written as DNA, the CDR3 is TGTGCCAGCAGCATGACAGGAGTCCTCTACGAGCAGTACTTC.

V gene TRBV5-1 combines with J gene TRBJ2-7; 7 nucleotides match TRBD2. V dropped 4 bases and J dropped 4; count of bases not matched to a gene: 8. The CDR3 loop spans 14 amino acids. Per germline, CDR1 SGHRS and CDR2 YFSETQ. The CDR3 sequence: CASSPLTGGYEQYF. CDR3 in DNA: TGCGCCAGCAGCCCTCTTACCGGGGGGTACGAGCAGTACTTC.

The V call is TRBV18, the J call TRBJ2-3, with 8 bases that match TRBD2. Germline lookup yields CDR1 KGHSH and CDR2 LQKENI. There are 15 residues in the CDR3. V lost 6 bases to trimming and J lost 2 bases; unmatched junction nucleotides: 7. CDR3 nucleotides: TGTGCCAGCTCGCCATTAGCGGGAACCACAGATACGCAGTATTTT. Translation: CASSPLAGTTDTQYF.

V and J are TRBV5-1 and TRBJ2-1, with D uncertain. The V end was cut by 0 bases, the J end by 0 bases, with 7 bases between. In germline, CDR1 is SGHRS, CDR2 YFSETQ. The CDR3 is made up of 15 amino acids. CDR3 in amino acids: CASSLGGFSYNEQFF. As DNA, the CDR3 is TGCGCCAGCAGCTTGGGAGGCTTCTCCTACAATGAGCAGTTCTTC.

The rearrangement links TRBV18 to TRBJ2-7; D perhaps matches TRBD1 (8 bases). The germline CDR1 and CDR2 sequences are KGHSH and LQKENI. V gave up 3 bases and J gave up 2 bases, with 14 bases separating them. This CDR3 has 15 residues. The CDR3 sequence is CASSPGQGGAYEQYF. The CDR3 coding sequence is TGTGCCAGCTCACCCGGACAGGGAGGGGCCTACGAGCAGTACTTC.

J is TRBJ1-2 and V is TRBV27; 11 positions match TRBD1. The CDR3 has 13 amino acids. Trimming removed 6 bases from V and 7 bases from J; junction bases left unmatched: 4. Germline CDR1 is MNHEY and CDR2 is SMNVEV (reference sequence). Here the CDR3 reads CASSYGTGGGYTF. Here the CDR3 DNA reads TGTGCCAGCAGCTACGGGACAGGGGGTGGCTACACCTTC.

This clone appeared once. This chain joins TRBV18 and TRBJ2-2; perhaps TRBD1 as D (6 bases). Germline CDR1 reads KGHSH; CDR2 reads LQKENI. The CDR3 contains 15 residues. V lost 2 bases to trimming and J lost 4 bases, with 11 bases between them. CDR3 region: CASSPGQGTTGELFF. Here the CDR3 DNA reads TGTGCCAGCTCACCAGGGCAGGGGACCACCGGGGAGCTGTTTTTT.

The chain employs TRBV13 and TRBJ2-3; 8 bases align to TRBD2. CDR3 length: 16 amino acids. V shed 1 base, J shed 1 base, and the junction held 4 bases outside the gene matches. CDR1 and CDR2 (germline): PRHDT, FYEKMQ (reference sequence). The DNA for the CDR3 is TGTGCCAGCAGCTTAGCGGGGGGGAGACGCACAGATACGCAGTATTTT. It codes for CASSLAGGRRTDTQYF.

This chain connects TRBV11-1 to TRBJ2-2; 7 bases are a match to TRBD1. J was trimmed by 3 bases and V by 1 base; bases with no gene match: 8. Germline assignment: CDR1 SGHAT and CDR2 FQDESV (reference sequence). The CDR3 runs 17 residues. CDR3 amino acids: CASSLGTGLGDTGELFF. CDR3 sequence (DNA): TGTGCCAGCAGCTTAGGGACAGGCCTCGGGGACACCGGGGAGCTGTTTTTT.

This clone was recorded once. The CDR3 DNA follows: TGTGCCAGTAGTGTACTGGGACAGGGGGCCGCGATCTATGGCTACACCTTC. Translation: CASSVLGQGAAIYGYTF. The chain joins TRBV19 to TRBJ1-2; 12 bases match TRBD1. This CDR3 has 17 residues. The germline V gene has CDR1 LNHDA and CDR2 SQIVND (reference sequence). V lost 5 bases to trimming and J lost 4 bases; unmatched junction nucleotides: 11.

The genes are TRBV13 and TRBJ2-1; possibly TRBD1 for D (6 bases). This CDR3 has 14 residues. Trimming took off 6 bases at V and 2 bases at J, with 11 bases between the two ends. Germline CDR1 is PRHDT and CDR2 is FYEKMQ (reference sequence). CDR3 DNA: TGTGCCAGCAGGGACACAGGGACCTACAATGAGCAGTTCTTC. Translation: CASRDTGTYNEQFF.

V and J are TRBV7-9 and TRBJ1-5; D is uncertain. Trimming stripped 1 base from V and 6 bases from J, with 10 bases between. Germline V CDR1 and CDR2: SEHNR, FQNEAQ (reference sequence). The CDR3 sequence is 14 residues long. CDR3 nucleotide sequence: TGTGCCAGCAGCTTAGAAACAGTTCCTCAGCCCCAGCATTTT. It encodes CASSLETVPQPQHF.

The V and J genes are TRBV10-1 and TRBJ2-5; D may be TRBD1 (6 bases). The closer fit of TRBJ2-7 to the DNA end suggests the J call may be wrong. Germline V gene data show CDR1 as WNHNN and CDR2 as SYGVQD (reference sequence). The length of the CDR3 is 12 residues. CDR3 nucleotides: TGCGCCAGCAGTGATCCGGACAGCGAGCAGTACTTC. The encoded protein is CASSDPDSEQYF.

Note on this clone: One junction end disagrees with the germline gene, perhaps due to a read error. At the DNA level, this CDR3 is encoded by other sequences in the same sample as well. The chain links TRBV7-8 to TRBJ1-1; D is unresolved. The CDR3 runs 15 residues. Germline V gene lookup returns CDR1 SGHVS and CDR2 FQNEAQ. The CDR3 DNA reads as TGTGCCAGCAGCCTAGCGCGGTCGTCGAACACTGAAGCTTTCTTT. It translates to CASSLARSSNTEAFF.

The J gene is TRBJ1-2, the V gene TRBV6-1; tentatively, D is TRBD1 (6 bases). This CDR3 comprises 15 residues. V lost 7 bases, J lost 0 bases, and 15 bases lay in between. The germline V gene has CDR1 MNHNS and CDR2 SASEGT. This CDR3 is CASIPTGKANYGYTF. The DNA of the CDR3 is TGTGCCAGCATACCAACAGGGAAAGCTAACTATGGCTACACCTTC.

V gene TRBV20-1 combines with J gene TRBJ1-2; D not certain. Trimming removed 0 bases at V and 4 bases at J, with 3 bases between. The CDR3 extends over 11 amino acids. CDR1 and CDR2 from the germline V gene are DFQATT and SNEGSKA (reference sequence). CDR3 residues: CSARDLYGYTF. CDR3 nucleotides: TGCAGTGCTAGAGATCTCTATGGCTACACCTTC.

The chain recombines TRBV4-2 with TRBJ1-4; the match to TRBD1 covers 8 bases. The germline gives CDR1 LGHNA, CDR2 YNFKEQ. This CDR3 has 16 amino acids. The V segment lost 0 bases and the J segment 5 bases; nucleotides outside the gene matches: 5. CDR3 sequence: CASSQDSTGGNEKLFF. The CDR3 DNA is TGTGCCAGCAGCCAAGATTCAACAGGGGGGAATGAAAAACTGTTTTTT.